What follows are 7 T cell receptor beta chains derived from one specimen sequenced in a study of T cell responses to AZD1222 COVID-19 vaccine. Sequenced by immunoSEQ multiplex PCR; TCRdb stores in-frame clones only, minus some. The repertoire holds around 160,000 clones, with around 83% as singletons. Sequences were derived from peripheral blood, sampled on day 0 of MenACWY control vaccination. The source of these receptors is an adult in good health.

The rearrangement uses TRBV2 and TRBJ1-5, with a weak D call TRBD1 (6 bases). The germline V gene encodes CDR1 SNHLY and CDR2 FYNNEI. Trimming stripped 3 bases from V and 6 bases from J, with 12 bases between. The CDR3 consists of 14 residues. The DNA of the CDR3 is TGTGCCAGCAGTGATAGGGGGTACGGTCAGCCCCAGCATTTT. It encodes CASSDRGYGQPQHF.

This sequence joins TRBV3-1 (or the pseudogene TRBV3-2) and TRBJ1-1; TRBD1 agrees at 9 bases. The CDR3 runs 17 residues. V shed 5 bases and J 0 bases; nucleotides not matched to a gene: 10. Germline V gives CDR1 LGHDT, CDR2 YNNKEL (reference sequence). In DNA, the CDR3 is TGTGCCAGCAGCGGGACAGGGTTCACCTCCATGAACACTGAAGCTTTCTTT. Residues: CASSGTGFTSMNTEAFF.

The CDR3 DNA reads TGTGCCAGCCCTGACACCAGCTCCTACAATGAGCAGTTCTTC. Its protein product is CASPDTSSYNEQFF. The J gene is TRBJ2-1, the V gene TRBV6-5; D remains ambiguous. Germline V gene sequence: CDR1 MNHEY, CDR2 SVGAGI. CDR3 length equals 14 residues. Trimming took 8 bases from V and 0 from J, leaving 11 bases between them.

V gene TRBV6-5 combines with J gene TRBJ2-5; D unclear. This CDR3 is built from 12 residues. Germline CDR1 MNHEY, CDR2 SVGAGI. Trimming left V 7 bases short and J 2 bases short, with 8 bases between. The CDR3 is CASTGRQETQYF. CDR3 nucleotides: TGTGCCAGCACCGGGCGGCAAGAGACCCAGTACTTC.

This chain uses TRBV18 with TRBJ2-1; 8 nucleotides match TRBD2. V shed 2 bases, J shed 9 bases, and the junction held 12 bases outside the gene matches. The CDR3 is made up of 16 amino acids. CDR1 KGHSH and CDR2 LQKENI come from the germline V gene. The CDR3 nucleotides read TGTGCCAGCTCACCATGGGACGGGGGGGCCGGAGGTGAGCAGTTCTTC. Amino acids: CASSPWDGGAGGEQFF. Based on the CDR3 plus reference TRBV18 and TRBJ2-1, the full variable domain is NAGVMQNPRHLVRRRGQEARLRCSPMKGHSHVYWYRQLPEEGLKFMVYLQKENIIDESGMPKERFSAEFPKEGPSILRIQQVVRGDSAAYFCASSPWDGGAGGEQFFGPGTRLTVL.

This chain uses TRBV4-2 with TRBJ1-2; 8 bases match TRBD1. The V and J ends lost 1 base and 7 bases, in that order; junction bases with no gene match: 11. Germline loops: CDR1 LGHNA, CDR2 YNFKEQ. The CDR3 sequence is 16 residues long. The CDR3 protein is CASSQVRGQGAVGYTF. The CDR3, as DNA: TGTGCCAGCAGCCAAGTTAGGGGGCAGGGGGCTGTTGGCTACACCTTC.

J is TRBJ2-3 and V is TRBV18, with 9 bases fitting TRBD2. Germline V gene lookup returns CDR1 KGHSH and CDR2 LQKENI. CDR3 length equals 16 residues. V shed 3 bases, J shed 0 bases, and the junction held 4 bases outside the gene matches. The CDR3 loop is CASSPRLAGSTDTQYF. CDR3 nucleotides: TGTGCCAGCTCACCGAGGCTAGCGGGGAGCACAGATACGCAGTATTTT. The variable domain in full, completed from reference TRBV18 and TRBJ2-3, reads NAGVMQNPRHLVRRRGQEARLRCSPMKGHSHVYWYRQLPEEGLKFMVYLQKENIIDESGMPKERFSAEFPKEGPSILRIQQVVRGDSAAYFCASSPRLAGSTDTQYFGPGTRLTVL.